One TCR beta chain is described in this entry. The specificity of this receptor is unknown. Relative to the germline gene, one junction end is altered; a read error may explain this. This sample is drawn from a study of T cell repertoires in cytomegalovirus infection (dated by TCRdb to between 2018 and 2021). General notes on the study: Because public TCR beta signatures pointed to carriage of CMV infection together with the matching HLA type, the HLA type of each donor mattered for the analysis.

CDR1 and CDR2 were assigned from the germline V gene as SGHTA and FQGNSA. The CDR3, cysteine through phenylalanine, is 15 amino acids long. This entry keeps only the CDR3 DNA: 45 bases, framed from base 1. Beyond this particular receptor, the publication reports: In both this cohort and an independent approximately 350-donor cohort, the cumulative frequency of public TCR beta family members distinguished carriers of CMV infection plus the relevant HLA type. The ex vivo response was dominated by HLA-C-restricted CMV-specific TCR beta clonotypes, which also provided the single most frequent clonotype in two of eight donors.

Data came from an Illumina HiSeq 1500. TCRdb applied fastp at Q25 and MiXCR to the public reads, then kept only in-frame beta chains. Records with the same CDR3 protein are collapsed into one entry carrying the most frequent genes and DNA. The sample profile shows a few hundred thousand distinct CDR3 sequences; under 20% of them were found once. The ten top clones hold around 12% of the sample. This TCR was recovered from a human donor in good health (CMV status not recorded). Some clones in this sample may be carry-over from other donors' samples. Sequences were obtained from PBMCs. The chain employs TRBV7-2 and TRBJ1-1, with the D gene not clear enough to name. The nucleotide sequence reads TGTGCCAGCAGCTTAGCGTCGGTAGTCAACACCGAAGCTTTCTTT. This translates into CASSLASVVNTEAFF.